One sample yielded the 30 T cell receptor beta chains listed below, sequenced in a study of blood T cell repertoires in COVID-19. Libraries were prepared by immunoSEQ multiplex PCR; TCRdb keeps only in-frame clonotypes and omits some of them. The sample consists of approximately 290,000 clones, about nine tenths of them appearing once. The sample was peripheral blood. These receptors were collected from a man aged 18 to 30 with active or convalescent COVID-19.

The J gene is TRBJ2-7, the V gene TRBV19; maybe TRBD2 (5 bases). This CDR3 has 13 amino acids. Germline CDR1 LNHDA, CDR2 SQIVND (reference sequence). V shed 5 bases and J shed 2 bases, with 10 bases lying between them. In nucleotides, the CDR3 is TGTGCCAGTAGTCAGCCAGCGGCCTACGAGCAGTACTTC. It specifies CASSQPAAYEQYF. The full variable domain, rest sourced from reference TRBV19 and TRBJ2-7, is DGGITQSPKYLFRKEGQNVTLSCEQNLNHDAMYWYRQDPGQGLRLIYYSQIVNDFQKGDIAEGYSVSREKKESFPLTVTSAQKNPTAFYLCASSQPAAYEQYFGPGTRLTVT.

The rearrangement uses TRBV19 and TRBJ2-7, with D tentatively TRBD1 (5 bases). The CDR3 is 15 amino acids. Trimming took off 0 bases at V and 4 bases at J, with 13 bases between the two ends. The germline gives CDR1 LNHDA, CDR2 SQIVND (reference sequence). Here the CDR3 reads CASSIDRAPPYEQYF. The CDR3 region has the DNA TGTGCCAGTAGTATAGACAGGGCCCCCCCTTACGAGCAGTACTTC. The complete variable domain, with remaining parts taken from reference TRBV19 and TRBJ2-7, reads DGGITQSPKYLFRKEGQNVTLSCEQNLNHDAMYWYRQDPGQGLRLIYYSQIVNDFQKGDIAEGYSVSREKKESFPLTVTSAQKNPTAFYLCASSIDRAPPYEQYFGPGTRLTVT.

The chain carries TRBV27 and TRBJ2-3; 12 bases match TRBD2. Germline loops: CDR1 MNHEY, CDR2 SMNVEV (reference sequence). V gave up 3 bases and J gave up 2 bases; unmatched junction bases: 6. CDR3 length equals 17 residues. In DNA form, the CDR3 reads TGTGCCAGCAGTTTCATGACTAGCGGGGGTTACACAGATACGCAGTATTTT. Amino acids: CASSFMTSGGYTDTQYF.

V and J are TRBV19 and TRBJ2-1; D may be TRBD2 (6 bases). V was trimmed by 4 bases and J by 6 bases, leaving 25 bases between them. Germline V CDR1 and CDR2: LNHDA, SQIVND (reference sequence). The CDR3 has 18 residues. The chain's CDR3 is CASSTGTLDWRYTNEQFF. CDR3 nucleotides: TGTGCCAGTAGTACCGGGACTCTCGACTGGCGATATACCAATGAGCAGTTCTTC.

The J gene is TRBJ1-5, the V gene TRBV28, with D perhaps TRBD1 (6 bases). With 1 base removed from V and 6 bases from J, the gap between germline ends came to 13 bases. Per the germline V gene, CDR1 is MDHEN and CDR2 is SYDVKM. CDR3 size: 15 residues. CDR3 bases: TGTGCCAGCAGTTTATTAAGGGACACCCTTCAGCCCCAGCATTTT. This encodes CASSLLRDTLQPQHF.

The chain couples TRBV28 to TRBJ2-1; D is perhaps TRBD1 (6 bases). The germline V gene has CDR1 MDHEN and CDR2 SYDVKM. Trimming removed 2 bases at V and 1 base at J, with 15 bases between. The CDR3 consists of 17 residues. In nucleotides, the CDR3 is TGTGCCAGCAGTTTACTTACAGGGCCCTCGTCCTACAATGAGCAGTTCTTC. This translates into CASSLLTGPSSYNEQFF.

V and J are TRBV27 and TRBJ1-2; D gene ambiguous. The CDR3 spans 12 residues. Trimming pared 5 bases from V and 5 bases from J, leaving 9 bases between. CDR1 is MNHEY, CDR2 SMNVEV, per germline (reference sequence). CDR3 loop: CASSGGPYGYTF. The CDR3 coding sequence is TGTGCCAGCAGTGGCGGCCCTTATGGCTACACCTTC.

This clone has only one observation. The genes are TRBV4-1 and TRBJ1-2, with D unclear. CDR3 length: 15 amino acids. Germline CDR1 is MGHRA and CDR2 is YSYEKL. Trimming removed 3 bases at V and 3 bases at J, with 14 bases between. This CDR3 is CASSQTWREDYGYTF. CDR3 DNA: TGCGCCAGCAGCCAGACTTGGCGAGAGGACTATGGCTACACCTTC.

The CDR3 DNA is TGTGCCAGCAGCTTGGCGGGGGACAGGATTTTGTCACCCCTCCACTTT. Its translation: CASSLAGDRILSPLHF. The chain carries TRBV5-6 and TRBJ1-6; 8 nucleotides agree with TRBD1. Trimming at V came to 0 bases and at J to 10 bases, leaving 9 bases not matched to a gene. The CDR3 contains 16 residues. In germline, CDR1 is SGHDT, CDR2 YYEEEE.

This clone was detected only a few times. The genes are TRBV6-5 and TRBJ1-2; D is undetermined. This CDR3 is built from 12 residues. The germline V gene encodes CDR1 MNHEY and CDR2 SVGAGI. V shed 4 bases and J shed 2 bases, with 5 bases lying between them. As DNA, the CDR3 is TGTGCCAGCAGTTCCCCGAACTATGGCTACACCTTC. This codes for CASSSPNYGYTF.

The J gene is TRBJ2-5, the V gene TRBV27; D may be TRBD2 (5 bases). This CDR3 contains 11 residues. Per germline, CDR1 MNHEY and CDR2 SMNVEV (reference sequence). Deletions cut 6 bases from V and 8 bases from J, with 10 bases between. The CDR3 spells CASRSRGTQYF. In nucleotides, the CDR3 is TGTGCCAGCAGGTCCCGGGGAACCCAGTACTTC.

This sequence joins TRBV2 and TRBJ2-1; 12 bases are a match to TRBD2. The germline CDR1 and CDR2 sequences are SNHLY and FYNNEI. There are 15 residues in the CDR3. V lost 10 bases, J lost 6 bases, and 10 bases stayed unmatched. CDR3 nucleotide sequence: TGTGCCACGACCCGACTAGCGGGAGCCGCCAATGAGCAGTTCTTC. Its translation is CATTRLAGAANEQFF.

The table lists this clone with a few counts. The chain links TRBV21-1 to TRBJ1-4. TRBV21-1 is tagged as a pseudogene. The CDR3 length is 12 residues. CDR3 sequence: CASSRYTPEEVF. The CDR3 coding sequence is TGTGCCAGCAGCAGATACACGCCTGAGGAGGTTTTT.

V is TRBV7-2 and J is TRBJ2-1; possible D gene TRBD1, 6 bases. The CDR3 runs 11 residues. V was trimmed by 4 bases and J by 10 bases, leaving 8 bases between them. From germline, CDR1 is SGHTA and CDR2 FQGNSA. CDR3 region: CASSSGVEQFF. In DNA, the CDR3 is TGTGCCAGCAGCTCAGGGGTCGAGCAGTTCTTC.

V usage is TRBV19 and J usage is TRBJ2-3, with 8 bases aligning to TRBD1. The CDR3 totals 13 residues. Germline loops: CDR1 LNHDA, CDR2 SQIVND (reference sequence). The ends lost 4 bases at V and 5 bases at J; junction bases unmatched: 2. CDR3 loop: CASSSDRGDTQYF. The CDR3, as DNA: TGTGCCAGTAGTAGTGACAGGGGAGATACGCAGTATTTT.

This chain uses TRBV2 with TRBJ1-2; 11 bases agree with TRBD1. CDR1 SNHLY and CDR2 FYNNEI come from the germline V gene. CDR3 length equals 15 residues. J gave up 5 bases and V 7 bases, and 9 bases lay outside the gene matches. Written as DNA, the CDR3 is TGTGCCAGCATTGGGACAGGGGGAGTTCTTTATGGCTACACCTTC. Translating it yields CASIGTGGVLYGYTF.

This clone showed up just once. The rearrangement uses TRBV12-2 and TRBJ1-6; TRBD1, the table's D call, was not compared with the DNA. TRBV12-2 is recorded as a pseudogene. The CDR3 loop spans 14 amino acids. In nucleotides, the CDR3 is TGTGCAAGTCGCTTGACAGAATATAATTCACCCCTCCACTTT. Its translation is CASRLTEYNSPLHF.

The gene calls are TRBV6-5 and TRBJ1-2; 7 bases match TRBD1. The CDR3 sequence is 14 residues long. After removal of 8 bases from V and 8 bases from J, the junction contained 14 bases not matched to a gene. Germline V lookup: CDR1 MNHEY, CDR2 SVGAGI. CDR3 sequence: CASGGRGTSRGYTF. CDR3 nucleotide sequence: TGTGCCAGCGGGGGCAGGGGGACGTCTCGGGGCTACACCTTC.

The chain links TRBV14 to TRBJ1-3, with D maybe TRBD1 (6 bases). Trimming removed 3 bases at V and 2 bases at J, with 14 bases between. Germline V gene lookup returns CDR1 SGHDN and CDR2 FVKESK. The CDR3 covers 16 residues. The CDR3 is CASSQRGSLAGNTIYF. CDR3 nucleotide sequence: TGTGCCAGCAGCCAGAGGGGGAGCCTCGCTGGAAACACCATATATTTT.

The rearrangement joins TRBV7-9 to TRBJ2-5, with 11 bases matching TRBD1. This CDR3 contains 14 residues. Trimming at V came to 1 base and at J to 7 bases, leaving 2 bases not matched to a gene. Germline V gene data show CDR1 as SEHNR and CDR2 as FQNEAQ (reference sequence). The DNA for the CDR3 is TGTGCCAGCAGCTTAGTTGGGACAGGGGGGACCCAGTACTTC. It yields the protein CASSLVGTGGTQYF.

The chain uses TRBV3-1 (or the pseudogene TRBV3-2) and TRBJ2-7; 15 nucleotides line up with TRBD2. This CDR3 is 16 amino acids long. The trim removed 4 bases at V and 4 bases at J, leaving 5 bases unmatched. The germline gives CDR1 LGHDT, CDR2 YNNKEL (reference sequence). Here the CDR3 reads CASSPGLAGGGYEQYF. The DNA of the CDR3 is TGTGCCAGCAGCCCGGGACTAGCGGGGGGAGGTTACGAGCAGTACTTC.

The chain joins TRBV10-3 to TRBJ1-1; D is possibly TRBD1 (5 bases). CDR3 length equals 17 residues. CDR1 is ENHRY and CDR2 is SYGVKD in the germline V gene. The ends were cut back, 2 bases at V and 1 base at J, with 17 bases in the middle. The CDR3 bases are TGTGCCATCAGTGAGGCCCCAGGGTCGACGAGGAACACTGAAGCTTTCTTT. It translates to CAISEAPGSTRNTEAFF.

J is TRBJ1-1 and V is TRBV7-2; 7 nucleotides line up with TRBD1. This CDR3 is built from 13 residues. In germline, CDR1 is SGHTA, CDR2 FQGNSA. V trimming: 2 bases; J trimming: 4 bases; junction bases outside the gene matches: 1. In DNA form, the CDR3 reads TGTGCCAGCAGCTTATACAGGGGCACTGAAGCTTTCTTT. Translated: CASSLYRGTEAFF.

Worth noting for this clone: One end of the junction does not line up with germline, which may come from a read error. V gene TRBV6-5 combines with J gene TRBJ2-6, with D unresolved. The CDR3 sequence is 15 residues long. In germline, CDR1 is MNHEY, CDR2 SVGAGI. The CDR3 DNA sequence: TGTGCCAGCGGTTACCATAGCTCTGGGGCCAACGTCCTGACTTTC. This translates into CASGYHSSGANVLTF.

V and J are TRBV6-6 and TRBJ2-7; a weak D match, TRBD2 (6 bases). V gave up 2 bases and J gave up 0 bases, with 8 bases separating them. The CDR3 is 14 amino acids. The germline V gene encodes CDR1 MNHNY and CDR2 SVGAGI (reference sequence). The CDR3 DNA reads as TGTGCCAGCAGTTACGGCGGGACCTCCTACGAGCAGTACTTC. This translates into CASSYGGTSYEQYF.

The V and J genes are TRBV6-6 and TRBJ1-4; D might be TRBD1 (6 bases). Per the germline V gene, CDR1 is MNHNY and CDR2 is SVGAGI (reference sequence). The V and J ends lost 7 bases and 16 bases respectively, with 28 bases between them. The CDR3 consists of 15 residues. The CDR3 region has the DNA TGTGCCAGCAAGTCCTCCGGGACACTCTCACCTCGGCCGTTTTTT. As protein: CASKSSGTLSPRPFF.

V gene TRBV28 combines with J gene TRBJ2-1; TRBD2 matches 10 bases. Per germline, CDR1 MDHEN and CDR2 SYDVKM. The ends lost 2 bases at V and 15 bases at J; junction bases unmatched: 10. The CDR3 totals 14 residues. Written as DNA, the CDR3 is TGTGCCAGCAGTTTAGGTGGGACTAGCGTATCTCTGTTCTTC. It specifies CASSLGGTSVSLFF.

This clone appeared once. V usage is TRBV28 and J usage is TRBJ2-7; a weak D match, TRBD1 (5 bases). The CDR3 consists of 15 residues. V was cut by 1 base and J by 5 bases, with 15 bases left in between. Looked up from germline, CDR1 is MDHEN and CDR2 is SYDVKM. The CDR3 nucleotides are TGTGCCAGCAGTTTATATCGGCAGGGTGCTAACGAGCAGTACTTC. Amino acids: CASSLYRQGANEQYF.

The genes are TRBV27 and TRBJ2-1, with 8 nucleotides matching TRBD2. Germline CDR1 and CDR2: MNHEY and SMNVEV (reference sequence). Trimming at V came to 11 bases and at J to 9 bases, leaving 6 bases not matched to a gene. The CDR3 loop spans 11 amino acids. In nucleotides, the CDR3 is TGTGCCTCTCGGGGGGGAACTGAGCAGTTCTTC. Translation: CASRGGTEQFF.

For this clone: Other DNA sequences in the sample encode the same CDR3. This chain links TRBV18 with TRBJ1-2, with 7 bases identical to TRBD1. V lost 3 bases and J lost 2; bases outside the gene matches: 3. From germline, CDR1 is KGHSH and CDR2 LQKENI. The CDR3 sequence is 14 residues long. Here the CDR3 reads CASSPAGQNYGYTF. CDR3 coding DNA: TGTGCCAGCTCACCGGCGGGACAGAACTATGGCTACACCTTC.